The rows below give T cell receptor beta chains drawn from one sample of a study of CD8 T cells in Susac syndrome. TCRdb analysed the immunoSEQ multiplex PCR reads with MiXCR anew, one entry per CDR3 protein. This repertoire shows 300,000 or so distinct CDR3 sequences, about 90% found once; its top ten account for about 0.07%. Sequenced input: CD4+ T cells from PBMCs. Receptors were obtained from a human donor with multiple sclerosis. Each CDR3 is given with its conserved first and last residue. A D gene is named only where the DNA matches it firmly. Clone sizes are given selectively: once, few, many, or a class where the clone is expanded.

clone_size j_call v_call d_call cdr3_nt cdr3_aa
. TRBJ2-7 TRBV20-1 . TGCAGTGCCATACGGGCAGGGGCGACACCCTACGAGCAGTACTTC CSAIRAGATPYEQYF
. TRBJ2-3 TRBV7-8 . TGTGCCAGCAGCCCCCGGGCCCACGGAGATACGCAGTATTTT CASSPRAHGDTQYF
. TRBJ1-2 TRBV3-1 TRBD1 TGTGCCAGCAGCCAAGATTACGCGACAGGGTCGGGCTACACCTTC CASSQDYATGSGYTF
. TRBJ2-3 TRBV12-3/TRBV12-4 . TGTGCCAGCAGTTTAGAGGGCACAGATACGCAGTATTTT CASSLEGTDTQYF
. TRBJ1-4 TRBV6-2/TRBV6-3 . TGTGCCAGCAGTTACCCGGACTCAGGTGGGACTAATGAAAAACTGTTTTTT CASSYPDSGGTNEKLFF
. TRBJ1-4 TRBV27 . TGTGCCAGCTCCCGCAGAGATAATGAAAAACTGTTTTTT CASSRRDNEKLFF
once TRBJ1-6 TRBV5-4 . TGTGCCAGCAGCTTGGAGGCAGGGGAGCGCCCCCTCCACTTT CASSLEAGERPLHF
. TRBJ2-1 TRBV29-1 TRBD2 TGCAGCGTCCCTGGGGAGGGGTCCTACAATGAGCAGTTCTTC CSVPGEGSYNEQFF
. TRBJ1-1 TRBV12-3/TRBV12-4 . TGTGCCAGCAGTCCGGGACACGCGAACACTGAAGCTTTCTTT CASSPGHANTEAFF
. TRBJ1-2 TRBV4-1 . TGCGCCAGCAGCCCGACCGCCCGAATGGACTATGGCTACACCTTC CASSPTARMDYGYTF
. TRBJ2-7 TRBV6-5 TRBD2 TGTGCCAGCAGTCCCCAACTAGCGGGGAACCACGAGCAGTACTTC CASSPQLAGNHEQYF
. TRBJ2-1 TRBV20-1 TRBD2 TGCAGTGCTAGCCGCCCGGGACTAGCACCCAATGAGCAGTTCTTC CSASRPGLAPNEQFF
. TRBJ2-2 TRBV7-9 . TGTGCCAGCAGCTTAGATGGGTTCGGGGAGCTGTTTTTT CASSLDGFGELFF
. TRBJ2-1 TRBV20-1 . TGCAGTGCTAGAGACACACGACTCGATGAGCAGTTCTTC CSARDTRLDEQFF
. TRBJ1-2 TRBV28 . TGTGCCAGCAGTTTAGATTGGGGGGCTGTTGACTATGGCTACACCTTC CASSLDWGAVDYGYTF
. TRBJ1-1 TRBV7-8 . TGTGCCAGCAGCTTAGCGCGGATCCCCTCAGGTCGGAACACTGAAGCTTTCTTT CASSLARIPSGRNTEAFF
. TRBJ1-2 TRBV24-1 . TGTGCCCCTCAGGACAGCTCCTATGGCTACACCTTC CAPQDSSYGYTF
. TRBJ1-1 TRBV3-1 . TGTGCCAGCAGCCAGGGGACGGACACTGAAGCTTTCTTT CASSQGTDTEAFF
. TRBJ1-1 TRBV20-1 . TGCAGTGCTAGAGGTGAGGTTGTTGAAGCTTTCTTT CSARGEVVEAFF
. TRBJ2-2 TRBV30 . TGTGCCTGGAGTGTATGGGGAAACACCGGGGAGCTGTTTTTT CAWSVWGNTGELFF
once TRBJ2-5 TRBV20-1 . TGCAGTGCGGAGCCCAGCCGGCCGACCCAGTACTTC CSAEPSRPTQYF
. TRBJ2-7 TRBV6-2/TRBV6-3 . TGTGCCAGCAGGGACAGCAGACCCTACGAGCAGTACTTC CASRDSRPYEQYF
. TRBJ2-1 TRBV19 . TGTGCCAGTAGTATAGCGGGCGTCCATGAGCAGTTCTTC CASSIAGVHEQFF
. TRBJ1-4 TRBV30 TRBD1 TGTGCCTGGGGAGAGGTCGGGACAGCGAATGAAAAACTGTTTTTT CAWGEVGTANEKLFF
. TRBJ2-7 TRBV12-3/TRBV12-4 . TGTGCCAGCAGACCATCGAGTGGGGAGCAGTACTTC CASRPSSGEQYF
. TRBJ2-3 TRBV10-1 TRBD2 TGCGCCAGCAGTGTTTTCGCGGGGGGGATCACAGATACGCAGTATTTT CASSVFAGGITDTQYF
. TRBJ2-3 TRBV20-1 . TGCAGTGCCGCCTACTCTAGCACAGATACGCAGTATTTT CSAAYSSTDTQYF
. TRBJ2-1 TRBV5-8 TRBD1 TGTGCCAGCAGCCCAGGGACAGGGACCTACAATGAGCAGTTCTTC CASSPGTGTYNEQFF
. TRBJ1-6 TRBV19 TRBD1 TGTGCCAGTAGTATACAGGGGGCCCCTAATTCACCCCTCCACTTT CASSIQGAPNSPLHF
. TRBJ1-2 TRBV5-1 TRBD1 TGCGCCAGCAGCTCCTCCGGACAGGGGGGATATGGCTACACCTTC CASSSSGQGGYGYTF
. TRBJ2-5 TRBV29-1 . TGCAGCGTTGCCCTGTCGGAGACCCAGTACTTC CSVALSETQYF